The entry that follows covers one T cell receptor (beta chain) sequence. These data originate in a study of blood T cell repertoires in COVID-19. J gave up 0 bases and V 2 bases, and 6 bases lay outside the gene matches. The CDR3 contains 17 residues. Germline loops: CDR1 LGHDT, CDR2 YNNKEL (reference sequence). Original processing methods: Estimation of nucleated cell counts relied on the amplification of reference gene primers. Clones were read by immunoSEQ multiplex PCR, and TCRdb kept only the in-frame ones, dropping some. Clone size and the V and J calls come from that table; the DNA yielded D and trimming. The sample has 200,000 to 250,000 clones, about 88% seen once; the top ten hold roughly 2.5%.

The sequencing sample was made of peripheral blood. This sequence was found in a woman aged 55-70 years with acute or convalescent COVID-19. The chain carries TRBV3-1 (or the pseudogene TRBV3-2) and TRBJ2-5; 10 positions match TRBD1. CDR3: CASSQLDRGKYQETQYF. In DNA form, the CDR3 reads TGTGCCAGCAGCCAACTGGACAGGGGGAAGTACCAAGAGACCCAGTACTTC.